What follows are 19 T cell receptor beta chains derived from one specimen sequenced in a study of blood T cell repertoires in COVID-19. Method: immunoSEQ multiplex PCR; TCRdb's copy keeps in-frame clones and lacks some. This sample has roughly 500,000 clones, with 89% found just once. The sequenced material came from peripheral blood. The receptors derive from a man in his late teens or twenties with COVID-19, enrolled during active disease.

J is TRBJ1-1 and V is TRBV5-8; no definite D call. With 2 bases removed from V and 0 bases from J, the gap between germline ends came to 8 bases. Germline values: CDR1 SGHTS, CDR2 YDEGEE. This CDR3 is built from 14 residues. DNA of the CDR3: TGTGCCAGCAGCTTCGGACTCATGAACACTGAAGCTTTCTTT. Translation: CASSFGLMNTEAFF.

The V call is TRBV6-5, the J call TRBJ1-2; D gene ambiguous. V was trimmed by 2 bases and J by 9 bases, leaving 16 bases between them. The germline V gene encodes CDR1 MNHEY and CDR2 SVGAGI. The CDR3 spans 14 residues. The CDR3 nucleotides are TGTGCCAGCAGTTACGGTCAGGCCATCGACAGCTACACCTTC. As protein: CASSYGQAIDSYTF.

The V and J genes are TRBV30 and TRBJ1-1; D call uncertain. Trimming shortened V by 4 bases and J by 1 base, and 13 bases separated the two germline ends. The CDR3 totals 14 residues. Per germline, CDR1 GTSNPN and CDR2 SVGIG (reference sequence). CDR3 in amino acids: CAWILLGQNTEAFF. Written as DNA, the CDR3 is TGTGCCTGGATTCTCCTGGGCCAGAACACTGAAGCTTTCTTT.

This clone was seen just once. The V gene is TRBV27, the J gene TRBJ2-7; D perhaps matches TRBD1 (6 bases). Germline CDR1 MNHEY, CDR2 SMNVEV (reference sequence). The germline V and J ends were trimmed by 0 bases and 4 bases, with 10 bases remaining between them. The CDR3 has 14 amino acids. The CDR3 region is CASSLSYRDYEQYF. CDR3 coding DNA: TGTGCCAGCAGTTTATCGTACAGGGATTACGAGCAGTACTTC.

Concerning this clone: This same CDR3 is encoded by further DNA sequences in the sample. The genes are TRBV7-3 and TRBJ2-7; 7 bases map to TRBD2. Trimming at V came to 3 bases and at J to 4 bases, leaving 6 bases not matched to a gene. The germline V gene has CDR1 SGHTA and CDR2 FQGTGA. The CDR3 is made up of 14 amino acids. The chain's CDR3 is CASSLGGSGYEQYF. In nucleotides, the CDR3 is TGTGCCAGCAGCTTGGGCGGGAGCGGGTACGAGCAGTACTTC.

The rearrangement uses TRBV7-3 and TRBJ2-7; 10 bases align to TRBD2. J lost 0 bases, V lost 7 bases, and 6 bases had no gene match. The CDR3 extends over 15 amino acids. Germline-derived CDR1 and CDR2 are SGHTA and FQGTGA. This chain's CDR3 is CASTLTSGHSYEQYF. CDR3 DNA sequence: TGTGCCAGCACCCTGACTAGCGGGCACTCCTACGAGCAGTACTTC.

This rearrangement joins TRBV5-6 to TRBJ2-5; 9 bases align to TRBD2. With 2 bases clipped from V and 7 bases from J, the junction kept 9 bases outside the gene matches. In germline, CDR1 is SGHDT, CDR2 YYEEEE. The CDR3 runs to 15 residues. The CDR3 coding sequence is TGTGCCAGCAGCTTATTTAGCGGGGGCGTAAGGACCCAGTACTTC. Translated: CASSLFSGGVRTQYF.

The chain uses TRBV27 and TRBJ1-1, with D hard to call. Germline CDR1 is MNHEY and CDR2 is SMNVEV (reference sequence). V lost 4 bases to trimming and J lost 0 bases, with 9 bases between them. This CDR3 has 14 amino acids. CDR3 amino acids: CASSWAAMNTEAFF. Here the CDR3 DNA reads TGTGCCAGCAGTTGGGCAGCCATGAACACTGAAGCTTTCTTT.

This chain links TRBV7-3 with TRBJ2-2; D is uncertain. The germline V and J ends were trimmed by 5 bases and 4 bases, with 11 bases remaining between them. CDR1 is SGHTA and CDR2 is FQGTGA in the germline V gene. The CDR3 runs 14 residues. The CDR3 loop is CASSQLLSTGELFF. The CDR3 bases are TGTGCCAGCAGCCAACTATTGAGCACCGGGGAGCTGTTTTTT.

This CDR3 reads CSVEGLAGGIEQFF. In DNA form, the CDR3 reads TGCAGCGTTGAAGGACTAGCGGGAGGGATTGAGCAGTTCTTC. The V gene is TRBV29-1, the J gene TRBJ2-1, with TRBD2 matching 14 bases. The CDR3 runs to 14 residues. Per the germline V gene, CDR1 is SQVTM and CDR2 is ANQGSEA. V lost 1 base and J lost 9; bases outside the gene matches: 2.

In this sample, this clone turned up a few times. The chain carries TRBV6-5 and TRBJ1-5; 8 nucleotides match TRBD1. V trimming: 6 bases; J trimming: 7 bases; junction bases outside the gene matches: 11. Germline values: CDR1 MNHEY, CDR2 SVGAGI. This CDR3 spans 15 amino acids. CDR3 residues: CASRTYRGARQPQHF. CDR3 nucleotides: TGTGCCAGCAGGACCTACAGGGGGGCTCGGCAGCCCCAGCATTTT.

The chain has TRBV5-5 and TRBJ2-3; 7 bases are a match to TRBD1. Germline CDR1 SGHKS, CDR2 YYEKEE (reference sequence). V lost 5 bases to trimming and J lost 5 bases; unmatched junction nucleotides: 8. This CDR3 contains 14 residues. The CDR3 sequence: CASRRTGVEDTQYF. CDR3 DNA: TGTGCCAGCAGAAGAACAGGGGTTGAAGATACGCAGTATTTT.

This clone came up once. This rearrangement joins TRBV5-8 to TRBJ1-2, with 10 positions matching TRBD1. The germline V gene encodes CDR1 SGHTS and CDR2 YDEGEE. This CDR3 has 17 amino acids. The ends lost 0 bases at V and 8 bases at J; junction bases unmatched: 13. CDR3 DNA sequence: TGTGCCAGCAGCTTGGCGACAGGGGGCGATCGTATGAGAGGCTACACCTTC. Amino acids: CASSLATGGDRMRGYTF.

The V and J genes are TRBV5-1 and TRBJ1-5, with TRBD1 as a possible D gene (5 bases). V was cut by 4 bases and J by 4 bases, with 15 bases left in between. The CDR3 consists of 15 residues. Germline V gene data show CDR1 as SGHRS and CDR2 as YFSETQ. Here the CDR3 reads CASSPSATGNQPQHF. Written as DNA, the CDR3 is TGCGCCAGCAGCCCCAGCGCTACAGGTAATCAGCCCCAGCATTTT.

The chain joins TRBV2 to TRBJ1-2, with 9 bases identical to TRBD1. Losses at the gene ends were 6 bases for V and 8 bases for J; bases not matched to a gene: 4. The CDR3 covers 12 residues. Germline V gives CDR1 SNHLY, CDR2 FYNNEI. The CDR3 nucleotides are TGTGCCAGCAGGCCCGACAGGGGGGGCTACACCTTC. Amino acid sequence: CASRPDRGGYTF.

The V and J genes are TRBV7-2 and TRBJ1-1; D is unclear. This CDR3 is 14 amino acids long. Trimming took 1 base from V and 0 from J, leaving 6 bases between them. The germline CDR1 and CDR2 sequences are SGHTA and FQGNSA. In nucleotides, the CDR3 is TGTGCCAGCAGCTTAGTCCCATTGAACACTGAAGCTTTCTTT. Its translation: CASSLVPLNTEAFF.

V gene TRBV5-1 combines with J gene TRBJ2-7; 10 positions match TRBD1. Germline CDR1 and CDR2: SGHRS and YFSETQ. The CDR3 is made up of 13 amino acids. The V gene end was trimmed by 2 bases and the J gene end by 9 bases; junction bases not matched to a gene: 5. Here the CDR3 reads CASSLGQGVGQYF. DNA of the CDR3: TGCGCCAGCAGCTTAGGACAGGGGGTCGGGCAGTACTTC.

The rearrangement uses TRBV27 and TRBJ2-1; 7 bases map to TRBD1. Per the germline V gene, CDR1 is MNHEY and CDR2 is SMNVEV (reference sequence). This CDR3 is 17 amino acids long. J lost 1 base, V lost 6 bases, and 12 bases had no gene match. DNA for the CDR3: TGTGCCAGCAGCCTTTATTCGAGGGGGCAATCCTACAATGAGCAGTTCTTC. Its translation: CASSLYSRGQSYNEQFF.

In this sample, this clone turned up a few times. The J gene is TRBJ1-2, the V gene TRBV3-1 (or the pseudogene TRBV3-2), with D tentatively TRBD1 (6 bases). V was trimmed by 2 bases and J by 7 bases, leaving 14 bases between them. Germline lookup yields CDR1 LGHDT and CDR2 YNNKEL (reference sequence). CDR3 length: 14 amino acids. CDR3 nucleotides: TGTGCCAGCAGCCAATGGGAGGGGGAAGTTGGCTACACCTTC. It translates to CASSQWEGEVGYTF.